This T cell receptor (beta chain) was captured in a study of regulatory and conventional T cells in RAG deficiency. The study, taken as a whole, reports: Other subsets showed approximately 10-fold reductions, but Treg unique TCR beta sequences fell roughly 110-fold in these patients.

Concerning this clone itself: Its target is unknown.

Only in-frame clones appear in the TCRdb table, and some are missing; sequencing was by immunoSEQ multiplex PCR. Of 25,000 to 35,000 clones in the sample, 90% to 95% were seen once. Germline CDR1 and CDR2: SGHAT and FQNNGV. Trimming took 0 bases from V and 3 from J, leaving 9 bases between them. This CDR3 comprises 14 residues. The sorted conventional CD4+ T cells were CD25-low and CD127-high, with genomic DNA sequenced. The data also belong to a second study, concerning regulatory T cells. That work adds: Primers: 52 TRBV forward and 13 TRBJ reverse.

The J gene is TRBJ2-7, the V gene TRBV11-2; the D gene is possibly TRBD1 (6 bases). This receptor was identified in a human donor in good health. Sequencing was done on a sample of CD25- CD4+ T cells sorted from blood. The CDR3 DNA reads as TGTGCCAGCAGCTTAGACCAGGGGATCTACGAGCAGTACTTC. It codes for CASSLDQGIYEQYF.